These 3 T cell receptor beta chains share one sample of origin, sequenced in a study of blood T cell repertoires in COVID-19. Some clones are missing from TCRdb's copy, which holds only in-frame ones; the method was immunoSEQ multiplex PCR. Among roughly 280,000 clones listed, 85% to 90% were seen once. The sequencing sample was made of peripheral blood. The source is a woman in her 30s with COVID-19, enrolled during active disease.

This clone was detected once. The chain carries TRBV5-1 and TRBJ2-5, with D maybe TRBD2 (5 bases). The CDR3 sequence is 14 residues long. Per germline, CDR1 SGHRS and CDR2 YFSETQ. The V and J ends lost 1 base and 3 bases respectively, with 10 bases between them. CDR3 DNA sequence: TGCGCCAGCAGCTTGTACCGGGGTGAAGAGACCCAGTACTTC. It codes for CASSLYRGEETQYF.

This clone came up a few times. V is TRBV19 and J is TRBJ1-4; 8 bases line up with TRBD1. Germline lookup yields CDR1 LNHDA and CDR2 SQIVND (reference sequence). This CDR3 has 18 residues. V was clipped by 5 bases and J by 3 bases; unmatched bases: 14. The CDR3, as DNA: TGTGCCAGTAGTCCCCCCGTGTCAGGGGGCTTAGCTAATGAAAAACTGTTTTTT. It is translated as CASSPPVSGGLANEKLFF.

The V call is TRBV19, the J call TRBJ2-7, with D possibly matching TRBD1 (5 bases). This CDR3 is built from 12 residues. Germline V gene data show CDR1 as LNHDA and CDR2 as SQIVND (reference sequence). Trimming removed 5 bases at V and 3 bases at J, with 8 bases between. CDR3 amino acids: CASSVGRYEQYF. The CDR3, as DNA: TGTGCCAGTAGTGTGGGGCGCTACGAGCAGTACTTC.